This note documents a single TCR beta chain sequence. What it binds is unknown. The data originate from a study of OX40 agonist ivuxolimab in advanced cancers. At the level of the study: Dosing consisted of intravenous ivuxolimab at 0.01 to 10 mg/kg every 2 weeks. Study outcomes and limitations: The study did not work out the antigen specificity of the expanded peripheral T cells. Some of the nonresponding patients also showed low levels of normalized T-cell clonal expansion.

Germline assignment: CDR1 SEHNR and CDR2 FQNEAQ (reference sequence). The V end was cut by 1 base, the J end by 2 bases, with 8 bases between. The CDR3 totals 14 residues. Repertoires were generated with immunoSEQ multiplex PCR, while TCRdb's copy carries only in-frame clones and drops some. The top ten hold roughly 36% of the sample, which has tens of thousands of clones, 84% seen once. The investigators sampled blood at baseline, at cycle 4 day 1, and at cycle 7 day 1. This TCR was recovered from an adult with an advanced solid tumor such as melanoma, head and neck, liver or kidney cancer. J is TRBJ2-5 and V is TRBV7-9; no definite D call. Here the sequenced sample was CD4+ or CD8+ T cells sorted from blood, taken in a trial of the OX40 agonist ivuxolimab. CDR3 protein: CASSLGGTQETQYF. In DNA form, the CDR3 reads TGTGCCAGCAGCTTAGGGGGAACGCAAGAGACCCAGTACTTC.